This T cell receptor beta chain emerged from a study of OX40 agonist ivuxolimab in advanced cancers. As for the study in general: Age averaged around 54 years (range roughly 23 to 85), and 82.7% were male. Prior therapy, whether anti-PD-1, anti-PD-L1 or anti-CTLA-4, was allowed, and about 39% had some.

The CDR3 consists of 14 residues. Germline lookup yields CDR1 SNHLY and CDR2 FYNNEI. V lost 5 bases, J lost 7 bases, and 8 bases stayed unmatched. Assay: immunoSEQ multiplex PCR; the TCRdb copy retains only in-frame clones and omits some. This table has some 82,000 clones, 91% appearing once. The receptor's source is an adult with an advanced solid tumor such as melanoma, head and neck, liver or kidney cancer. The specimen was CD4+ or CD8+ T cells sorted from blood, collected in a trial of the OX40 agonist ivuxolimab. The V gene is TRBV2, the J gene TRBJ2-1, with TRBD2 matching 7 bases. CDR3 amino acids: CASSPSGTKNEQFF. CDR3 DNA: TGTGCCAGCAGTCCCAGCGGGACTAAGAATGAGCAGTTCTTC.